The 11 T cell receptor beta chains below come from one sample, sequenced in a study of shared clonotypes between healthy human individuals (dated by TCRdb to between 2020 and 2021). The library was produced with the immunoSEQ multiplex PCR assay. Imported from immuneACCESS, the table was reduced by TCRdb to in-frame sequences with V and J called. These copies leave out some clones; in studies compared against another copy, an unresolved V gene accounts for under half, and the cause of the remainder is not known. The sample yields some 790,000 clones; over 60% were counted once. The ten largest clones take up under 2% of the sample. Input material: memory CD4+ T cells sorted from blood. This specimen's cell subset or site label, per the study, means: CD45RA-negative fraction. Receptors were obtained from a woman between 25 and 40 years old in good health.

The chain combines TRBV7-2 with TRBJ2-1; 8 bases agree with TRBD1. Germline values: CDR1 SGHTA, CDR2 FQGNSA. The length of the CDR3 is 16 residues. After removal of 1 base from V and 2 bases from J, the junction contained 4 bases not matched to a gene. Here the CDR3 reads CASSLEATGAYNEQFF. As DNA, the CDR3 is TGTGCCAGCAGCTTAGAGGCGACAGGGGCCTACAATGAGCAGTTCTTC.

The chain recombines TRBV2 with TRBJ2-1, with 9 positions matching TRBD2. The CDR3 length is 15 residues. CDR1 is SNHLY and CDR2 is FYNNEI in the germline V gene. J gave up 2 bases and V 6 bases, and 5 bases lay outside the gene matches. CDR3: CASRGSGSTYNEQFF. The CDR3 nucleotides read TGTGCCAGCAGGGGTAGCGGGAGTACCTACAATGAGCAGTTCTTC.

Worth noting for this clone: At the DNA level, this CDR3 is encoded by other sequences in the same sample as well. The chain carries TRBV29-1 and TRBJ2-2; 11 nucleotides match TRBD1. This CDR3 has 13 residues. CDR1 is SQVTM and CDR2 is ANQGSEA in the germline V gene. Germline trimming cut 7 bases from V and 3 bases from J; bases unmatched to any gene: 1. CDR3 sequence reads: CSADRGHTGELFF. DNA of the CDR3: TGCAGCGCGGACAGGGGGCACACCGGGGAGCTGTTTTTT.

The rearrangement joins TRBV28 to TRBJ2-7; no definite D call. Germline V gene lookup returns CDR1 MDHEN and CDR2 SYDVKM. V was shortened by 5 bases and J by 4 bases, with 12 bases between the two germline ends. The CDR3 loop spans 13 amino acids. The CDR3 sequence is CASSQTPHYEQYF. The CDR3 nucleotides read TGTGCCAGCAGTCAAACCCCCCATTACGAGCAGTACTTC.

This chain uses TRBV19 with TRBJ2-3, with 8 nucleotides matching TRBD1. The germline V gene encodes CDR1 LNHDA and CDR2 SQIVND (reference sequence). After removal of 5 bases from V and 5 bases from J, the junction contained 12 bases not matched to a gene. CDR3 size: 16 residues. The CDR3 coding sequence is TGTGCCAGTAGTTACTACGCAGGGGGCGGGGAAGATACGCAGTATTTT. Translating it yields CASSYYAGGGEDTQYF.

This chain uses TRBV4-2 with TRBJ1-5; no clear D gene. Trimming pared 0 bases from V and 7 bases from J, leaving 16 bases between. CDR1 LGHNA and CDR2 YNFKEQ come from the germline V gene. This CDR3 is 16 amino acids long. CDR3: CASSQEGTQKRQPQHF. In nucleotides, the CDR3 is TGTGCCAGCAGCCAAGAGGGAACGCAAAAGAGGCAGCCCCAGCATTTT.

CDR3: CSSSPQGGTTGETQYF. The DNA for the CDR3 is TGCAGCTCAAGCCCGCAGGGAGGGACCACTGGGGAGACCCAGTACTTC. The chain joins TRBV29-1 to TRBJ2-5, with 7 bases lining up with TRBD2. The CDR3 extends over 16 amino acids. Germline V gene sequence: CDR1 SQVTM, CDR2 ANQGSEA. The trim removed 8 bases at V and 5 bases at J, leaving 20 bases unmatched.

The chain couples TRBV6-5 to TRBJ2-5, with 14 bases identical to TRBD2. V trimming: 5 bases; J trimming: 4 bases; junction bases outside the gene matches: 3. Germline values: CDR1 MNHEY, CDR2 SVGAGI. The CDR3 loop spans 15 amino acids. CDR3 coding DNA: TGTGCCAGCAGTCAGGGACTAGCGGGAGTAGAGACCCAGTACTTC. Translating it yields CASSQGLAGVETQYF.

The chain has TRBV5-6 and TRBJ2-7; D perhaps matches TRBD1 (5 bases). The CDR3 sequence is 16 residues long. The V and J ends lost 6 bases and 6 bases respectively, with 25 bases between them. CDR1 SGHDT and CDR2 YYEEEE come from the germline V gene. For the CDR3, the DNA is TGTGCCAGCAAGAGAAGGGGCGCAATATCCGGAAGCGAGCAGTACTTC. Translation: CASKRRGAISGSEQYF.

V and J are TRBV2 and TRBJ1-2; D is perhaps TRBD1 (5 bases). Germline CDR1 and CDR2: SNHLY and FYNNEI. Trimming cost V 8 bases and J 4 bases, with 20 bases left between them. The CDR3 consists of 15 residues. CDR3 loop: CASAPWGGLSYGYTF. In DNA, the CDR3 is TGTGCCAGCGCCCCTTGGGGGGGTCTTAGCTATGGCTACACCTTC.

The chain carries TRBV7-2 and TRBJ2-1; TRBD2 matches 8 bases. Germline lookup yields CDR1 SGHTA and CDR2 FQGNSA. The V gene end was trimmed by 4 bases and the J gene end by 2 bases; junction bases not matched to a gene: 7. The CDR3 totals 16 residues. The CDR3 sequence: CASSSVSGTTYNEQFF. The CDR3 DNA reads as TGTGCCAGCAGCTCGGTTAGCGGGACTACCTACAATGAGCAGTTCTTC.